Listed below are T cell receptor beta chains from one sample, sequenced in a study of blood T cell repertoires in COVID-19. The data were produced by immunoSEQ multiplex PCR, yet TCRdb's version contains in-frame clones alone and is incomplete. This sample has approximately 110,000 clones, with 85% to 90% found just once. The sequencing input was peripheral blood. All receptors derive from a woman between 55 and 75 years old with COVID-19, enrolled during active disease. The CDR3 runs from the conserved cysteine through the conserved F or W. D genes are given only for firm matches. Some rows have no size entry. The others give once, few or many, or a class for an expanded clone.

d_gene	abundance	v_gene	j_gene	CDR3nt	CDR3aa
-	-	TRBV27	TRBJ1-5	TGTGCCAGCAGTTTGGGAGGGGGGAGCAATCAGCCCCAGCATTTT	CASSLGGGSNQPQHF
TRBD1	-	TRBV7-9	TRBJ1-6	TGTGCCAGCAGCCCTAGACAGGGACGAAATTCACCCCTCCACTTT	CASSPRQGRNSPLHF
-	-	TRBV20-1	TRBJ1-2	TGCAGTGCTACTGTCCTTCGGGGCTACACCTTC	CSATVLRGYTF
TRBD1	-	TRBV5-4	TRBJ1-1	TGTGCCAGCAGCTTAGGACAGGGTGAAACTGAAGCTTTCTTT	CASSLGQGETEAFF
TRBD2	-	TRBV5-3	TRBJ2-7	TGTGCCAGAAGGGGACTAGCGGGGGACTACGAGCAGTACTTC	CARRGLAGDYEQYF
TRBD2	-	TRBV10-3	TRBJ2-2	TGTGCCATCAGCGGGGGGGGCCGGGAGCTGTTTTTT	CAISGGGRELFF
-	-	TRBV5-1	TRBJ1-1	TGCGCCAGCAGCTTGGTAGGGCGGGAGAACACTGAAGCTTTCTTT	CASSLVGRENTEAFF
TRBD1	-	TRBV5-1	TRBJ1-2	TGCGCCAGCCATTCCTTGGACAGGGGGCCGGGATACACCTTC	CASHSLDRGPGYTF
-	-	TRBV7-9	TRBJ2-1	TGTGCGGCCACCGTGGGAGACAAACACAATGAGCAGTTCTTC	CAATVGDKHNEQFF
TRBD1	-	TRBV5-4	TRBJ2-7	TGTGCCAGCAGCTTGGCCGGGACAGGGGTCTACGAGCAGTACTTC	CASSLAGTGVYEQYF
TRBD2	-	TRBV4-3	TRBJ2-2	TGCGCCAGCAGCCAAGTGGTCCAGCGGGGGTCCACCGGGGAGCTGTTTTTT	CASSQVVQRGSTGELFF
-	-	TRBV19	TRBJ1-2	TGTGCCAGTAGTCCCAGTGGGGGGGCGAAAGAGGACTATGGCTACACCTTC	CASSPSGGAKEDYGYTF
TRBD1	-	TRBV7-2	TRBJ2-3	TGTGCCAGCAGCGGACAGGGATCAGATACGCAGTATTTT	CASSGQGSDTQYF
-	-	TRBV12-1	TRBJ1-1	TGTGCCAGCAGCTTAGGGAGTGCCTTCGAAGCTTTCTTT	CASSLGSAFEAFF
TRBD2	-	TRBV4-2	TRBJ2-3	TGTGCCAGCAGCCAAGTATCGACTAGCGGGGTGGGTACGCAGTATTTT	CASSQVSTSGVGTQYF
-	-	TRBV27	TRBJ1-6	TGTGCCAGCAGTTTATTTTCCTATGGAGGGCCCCTCCACTTT	CASSLFSYGGPLHF
TRBD1	-	TRBV29-1	TRBJ1-2	TGCAGCGCAGACAGGGGGGACTATGGCTACACCTTC	CSADRGDYGYTF
-	-	TRBV9	TRBJ1-3	TGTGCCAGCAGCGTAGGTGTACAGGGAAACACCATATATTTT	CASSVGVQGNTIYF
TRBD1	-	TRBV6-5	TRBJ1-2	TGTGCCAGCAGTTACTCGACAGGGGATGGCTACTATGGCTACACCTTC	CASSYSTGDGYYGYTF
-	-	TRBV24-1	TRBJ1-6	TGTGCCACCAGCGAGGGCTATAATTCACCCCTCCACTTT	CATSEGYNSPLHF
TRBD2	-	TRBV7-9	TRBJ2-5	TGTGCCAGCAGCCGGGAGGGAGAGACCCAGTACTTC	CASSREGETQYF
TRBD2	-	TRBV13	TRBJ2-2	TGTGCCAGCAGCGACCCGGGACTAGCGAGGAACACCGGGGAGCTGTTTTTT	CASSDPGLARNTGELFF
TRBD1	few	TRBV6-2/TRBV6-3	TRBJ2-7	TGTGCCAGCAGCTCCGGGACAGGGGATTACTACGAGCAGTACTTC	CASSSGTGDYYEQYF
-	-	TRBV10-3	TRBJ1-3	TGTGCCATCAGTGAGCCTACTGCAGGGGCAAGAAACACCATATATTTT	CAISEPTAGARNTIYF
-	-	TRBV3-1/TRBV3-2	TRBJ2-5	TGTGCCAGCAGCCGACTACAAGAGACCCAGTACTTC	CASSRLQETQYF
TRBD2	-	TRBV7-9	TRBJ2-2	TGTGCCAGCAGCTTAGCGACTAGCGGGGGTAGTACCGGGGAGCTGTTTTTT	CASSLATSGGSTGELFF
TRBD1	-	TRBV5-4	TRBJ1-2	TGTGCCAGCAGCCTGGGACAGGGAGTTTCGTATGGCTACACCTTC	CASSLGQGVSYGYTF
-	once	TRBV19	TRBJ1-1	TGTGCCAGTAGTATAGCGGGCAGCGGGTACACTGAAGCTTTCTTT	CASSIAGSGYTEAFF
TRBD1	-	TRBV11-3	TRBJ2-2	TGTGCCAGCAGCTTAGTCTGGACAGGGGGATCCTTAACGAACACCGGGGAGCTGTTTTTT	CASSLVWTGGSLTNTGELFF
-	-	TRBV6-2/TRBV6-3	TRBJ2-7	TGTGCCAGCAGTTACCACAGCGGCTACTACGAGCAGTACTTC	CASSYHSGYYEQYF
-	once	TRBV7-8	TRBJ2-7	TGTGCCAGCAGCCAGACAACCTACGAGCAGTACTTC	CASSQTTYEQYF
-	few	TRBV19	TRBJ1-6	TGTGCCAGTAGTATAGACGGGGGGACCGGCCTCCACTTT	CASSIDGGTGLHF
-	-	TRBV2	TRBJ1-1	TGTGCCAGCAGTGAAGGGGGGGGAACTGAAGCTTTCTTT	CASSEGGGTEAFF
TRBD2	-	TRBV9	TRBJ2-1	TGTGCCAGCAGCGTAGCGGCGGGGGGGTCCAGTGAGCAGTTCTTC	CASSVAAGGSSEQFF
-	few	TRBV10-3	TRBJ2-3	TGTGCCATCAGTGCCGGGCAGGGTGGTACAGATACGCAGTATTTT	CAISAGQGGTDTQYF
TRBD1	once	TRBV2	TRBJ1-1	TGTGCCAGCAGTGAAGCCCCCGGCGCCGACAGGGCGCAAGAAGCTTTCTTT	CASSEAPGADRAQEAFF
-	-	TRBV4-1	TRBJ2-1	TGCGCCAGCAGCCAAGATAGTAGGGCGGGAGAGCAGTTCTTC	CASSQDSRAGEQFF
-	-	TRBV12-3/TRBV12-4	TRBJ2-1	TGTGCCAGCAGTTTTGAGGGCAATGAGCAGTTCTTC	CASSFEGNEQFF
-	-	TRBV30	TRBJ2-7	TGTGCCTGGAGTGTAGACAGGTACGAGCAGTACTTC	CAWSVDRYEQYF
-	-	TRBV4-1	TRBJ2-3	TGCGCCAGCAGCCACGAAGACAGTACAGATACGCAGTATTTT	CASSHEDSTDTQYF
-	-	TRBV4-1	TRBJ1-5	TGCGCCAGCAGCCAAACGCAGGGAGGTCTTTACAATCAGCCCCAGCATTTT	CASSQTQGGLYNQPQHF
-	few	TRBV7-6	TRBJ2-7	TGTGCCAGCAGCCCCGCCGGGCCCCAGGGAGGCGAGCAGTACTTC	CASSPAGPQGGEQYF
TRBD1	-	TRBV19	TRBJ1-2	TGTGCCAGTAGTCGGTCCGGGACAGGGGGCTATGGCTACACCTTC	CASSRSGTGGYGYTF
-	few	TRBV9	TRBJ1-4	TGTGCCAGCAGCGTAGACGGTAATGAAAAACTGTTTTTT	CASSVDGNEKLFF
-	-	TRBV20-1	TRBJ2-7	TGCAGTGCCAGAACGGACAGTGTCCCGTACTTC	CSARTDSVPYF
TRBD1	once	TRBV5-1	TRBJ2-7	TGCGCCAGCAGCTTGGGTCGGGACAGGGCCTCCTACGAGCAGTACTTC	CASSLGRDRASYEQYF